This TCR beta chain was captured in a study of CD8+ T cells in alopecia areata. As part of sample collection, lesional scalp punch biopsies and peripheral blood were taken from alopecia areata patients. Deletions cut 2 bases from V and 2 bases from J, with 11 bases between. CDR1 SQVTM and CDR2 ANQGSEA come from the germline V gene. The CDR3 has 14 amino acids. This clone showed up just a few times. Sequencing used cDNA as its template, made by extracting RNA and reverse transcribing it. The assay was immunoSEQ multiplex PCR, and TCRdb's table has in-frame clones only and misses some. The data hold about 130,000 clones, with about 49% observed a single time.

The sample was CD8+ T cells sorted from blood, taken at week 0. The chain joins TRBV29-1 to TRBJ2-3; the D is unclear. This clonotype originated in a human donor with alopecia areata. CDR3 coding DNA: TGCAGCGTTGAACTGGGGTCCGACACAGATACGCAGTATTTT. It codes for CSVELGSDTDTQYF.